This TCR beta chain originates from a study of blood T cell repertoires in COVID-19. The junction had 8 bases not matched to a gene; V was cut back by 2 bases and J by 0 bases. This CDR3 is built from 19 residues. Per germline, CDR1 SGHVS and CDR2 FQNEAQ. In the authors' workflow: Amplification with reference gene primers provided the estimates of nucleated cell counts. TCRdb's table, derived via immunoSEQ multiplex PCR, lists solely in-frame clones and lacks some. The V and J calls and clone size are taken from that table; D and trimming were inferred from the DNA. The profile shows some 200,000 clones, just over 85% of them singletons.

J is TRBJ2-1 and V is TRBV7-8, with 12 bases fitting TRBD2. This receptor was identified in a man older than 75 with acute or convalescent COVID-19. The sequencing sample was made of peripheral blood. In DNA, the CDR3 is TGTGCCAGCAGCTTAAAAAGACTAGCGGGAGAAGGCTCCTACAATGAGCAGTTCTTC. The encoded protein is CASSLKRLAGEGSYNEQFF.